One and the same sample provided the 18 T cell receptor beta chains below, sequenced in a study of OX40 agonist ivuxolimab in advanced cancers. Library prep was done by the immunoSEQ multiplex PCR assay. TCRdb's version of the immuneACCESS table is confined to in-frame rearrangements and falls short of the full clone set. An unresolved V gene accounts for under half of the shortfall where checked; the remainder is of unknown origin. In this sample the table shows 100,000 or so clones, around 90% of which occur a single time. The top ten hold under 0.65% of the sample. The sample here was CD4+ or CD8+ T cells sorted from blood, taken in a trial of the OX40 agonist ivuxolimab. These receptor sequences come from an adult with an advanced solid tumor such as melanoma, head and neck, liver or kidney cancer.

This clone is a singleton in its sample. The V call is TRBV7-2, the J call TRBJ2-7, with a tentative D call TRBD1 (7 bases). The V gene's germline CDR1 is SGHTA and CDR2 FQGNSA. The CDR3 extends over 13 amino acids. V was trimmed by 1 base and J by 7 bases, leaving 11 bases between them. The CDR3, as DNA: TGTGCCAGCAGCTTAGTCAGGGGGAGGGAGCAGTACTTC. It yields the protein CASSLVRGREQYF.

The chain carries TRBV6-6 and TRBJ2-5; 8 bases map to TRBD1. Trimming removed 6 bases from V and 2 bases from J; junction bases left unmatched: 11. Per the germline V gene, CDR1 is MNHNY and CDR2 is SVGAGI (reference sequence). The CDR3 has 16 amino acids. CDR3 coding DNA: TGTGCCAGCAGCACCCGTTTTGGGGACAGGCAAGAGACCCAGTACTTC. Its translation: CASSTRFGDRQETQYF.

The chain carries TRBV12-2 and TRBJ2-1; TRBD2, as called in the table, went unchecked against the DNA. TRBV12-2 is shown as a pseudogene. The CDR3 is 18 amino acids. The CDR3 DNA follows: TGTGCAAGTCGCTTAGGCAAACGGGGAGCTCGTGGGTGGAATGAGCAGTTCTTC. Protein product: CASRLGKRGARGWNEQFF.

The V and J genes are TRBV25-1 and TRBJ2-7; a weak D match, TRBD1 (6 bases). Germline V gene sequence: CDR1 MGHDK, CDR2 SYGVNS. The ends were cut back, 5 bases at V and 2 bases at J, with 13 bases in the middle. The CDR3 extends over 14 amino acids. Here the CDR3 DNA reads TGTGCCAGCAGTCACTCCGGGACAACCTACGAGCAGTACTTC. Residues: CASSHSGTTYEQYF.

This rearrangement joins TRBV11-2 to TRBJ2-5; unclear D gene. Germline CDR1 reads SGHAT; CDR2 reads FQNNGV. The CDR3 has 11 residues. V was cut by 4 bases and J by 2 bases, with 2 bases left in between. CDR3 sequence: CASSYQETQYF. DNA for the CDR3: TGTGCCAGCAGCTATCAAGAGACCCAGTACTTC.

The V call is TRBV9, the J call TRBJ1-3, with unresolved D. Trimming took 0 bases from V and 0 from J, leaving 7 bases between them. CDR3 length: 15 residues. Germline CDR1 reads SGDLS; CDR2 reads YYNGEE. The CDR3 sequence: CASSVEGFSGNTIYF. The CDR3 DNA is TGTGCCAGCAGCGTAGAAGGGTTCTCTGGAAACACCATATATTTT.

This clone was seen only once. This sequence joins TRBV7-2 and TRBJ2-1; no firm D call. The CDR3 length is 12 residues. Germline CDR1 is SGHTA and CDR2 is FQGNSA. Trimming removed 3 bases from V and 8 bases from J, with 8 bases in between. CDR3 sequence (DNA): TGTGCCAGCAGCTTTTCCCGGCATGAGCAGTTCTTC. Translating it yields CASSFSRHEQFF.

This clone has only a few counts. This chain connects TRBV19 to TRBJ2-1, with 9 positions matching TRBD2. V lost 5 bases, J lost 8 bases, and 10 bases stayed unmatched. Germline V CDR1 and CDR2: LNHDA, SQIVND (reference sequence). The CDR3 spans 15 residues. The DNA for the CDR3 is TGTGCCAGTAGTCTCGTAGCGGGAGCGGTACATGAGCAGTTCTTC. Encoded protein: CASSLVAGAVHEQFF. Together with reference TRBV19 and TRBJ2-1, the CDR3 gives the full variable domain: DGGITQSPKYLFRKEGQNVTLSCEQNLNHDAMYWYRQDPGQGLRLIYYSQIVNDFQKGDIAEGYSVSREKKESFPLTVTSAQKNPTAFYLCASSLVAGAVHEQFFGPGTRLTVL.

The V gene is TRBV6-5, the J gene TRBJ2-1; the match to TRBD2 covers 8 bases. The germline V gene has CDR1 MNHEY and CDR2 SVGAGI. The V gene end was trimmed by 6 bases and the J gene end by 1 base; junction bases not matched to a gene: 5. The CDR3 has 15 residues. The chain's CDR3 is CASSPSGSSYNEQFF. CDR3 coding DNA: TGTGCCAGCAGCCCCAGCGGGAGTTCCTACAATGAGCAGTTCTTC.

V gene TRBV6-1 combines with J gene TRBJ1-2; maybe TRBD1 (5 bases). V lost 7 bases to trimming and J lost 4 bases, with 16 bases between them. Germline V gives CDR1 MNHNS, CDR2 SASEGT. The CDR3 runs to 14 residues. The CDR3, as DNA: TGTGCCAGCACACCGACGGGGCCCGTCTATGGCTACACCTTC. It codes for CASTPTGPVYGYTF.

The rearrangement uses TRBV7-3 and TRBJ2-1, with 7 bases that match TRBD1. The CDR3 totals 15 residues. Germline V gives CDR1 SGHTA, CDR2 FQGTGA. The V segment lost 4 bases and the J segment 2 bases; nucleotides outside the gene matches: 5. DNA for the CDR3: TGTGCCAGCAGCTCCGACAGGGTGACCTACAATGAGCAGTTCTTC. Translation gives CASSSDRVTYNEQFF.

The V call is TRBV7-6, the J call TRBJ1-5, with D hard to call. Trimming pared 0 bases from V and 6 bases from J, leaving 12 bases between. In germline, CDR1 is SGHVS, CDR2 FNYEAQ. CDR3 length equals 15 residues. CDR3 residues: CASSLAVGWRQPQHF. The CDR3 DNA sequence: TGTGCCAGCAGCTTAGCGGTAGGGTGGCGTCAGCCCCAGCATTTT.

The CDR3: CASRGQVKNSPLHF. The CDR3 coding sequence is TGTGCCAGCAGGGGACAGGTTAAGAATTCACCCCTCCACTTT. The chain couples TRBV5-6 to TRBJ1-6, with 8 bases identical to TRBD1. Germline V gene sequence: CDR1 SGHDT, CDR2 YYEEEE. With 5 bases clipped from V and 7 bases from J, the junction kept 5 bases outside the gene matches. The CDR3 loop spans 14 amino acids. The whole variable domain, filled in from reference TRBV5-6 and TRBJ1-6, reads DAGVTQSPTHLIKTRGQQVTLRCSPKSGHDTVSWYQQALGQGPQFIFQYYEEEERQRGNFPDRFSGHQFPNYSSELNVNALLLGDSALYLCASRGQVKNSPLHFGNGTRLTVT.

This chain uses TRBV7-9 with TRBJ2-2; 7 nucleotides align to TRBD1. Germline V gene data show CDR1 as SEHNR and CDR2 as FQNEAQ (reference sequence). This CDR3 contains 17 residues. The junction had 6 bases not matched to a gene; V was cut back by 2 bases and J by 0 bases. The CDR3 loop is CASSLRQTGANTGELFF. The DNA for the CDR3 is TGTGCCAGCAGCTTAAGGCAAACAGGGGCGAACACCGGGGAGCTGTTTTTT.

This chain uses TRBV20-1 with TRBJ1-4; D unclear. From germline, CDR1 is DFQATT and CDR2 SNEGSKA (reference sequence). Deletions cut 5 bases from V and 8 bases from J, with 9 bases between. CDR3 length equals 11 residues. The CDR3 sequence is CSAGPGEKLFF. The CDR3 DNA follows: TGCAGTGCTGGCCCGGGGGAAAAACTGTTTTTT.

This chain uses TRBV7-2 with TRBJ2-5; 8 positions match TRBD2. Unmatched junction bases numbered 12, after V lost 5 bases and J lost 4 bases. The germline V gene encodes CDR1 SGHTA and CDR2 FQGNSA. The CDR3 covers 16 residues. Here the CDR3 DNA reads TGTGCCAGCAGCCCCACCAGCGGGAGAACAACAGAGACCCAGTACTTC. It codes for CASSPTSGRTTETQYF. The variable domain in full, completed from reference TRBV7-2 and TRBJ2-5, reads GAGVSQSPSNKVTEKGKDVELRCDPISGHTALYWYRQSLGQGLEFLIYFQGNSAPDKSGLPSDRFSAERTGGSVSTLTIQRTQQEDSAVYLCASSPTSGRTTETQYFGPGTRLLVL.

The V call is TRBV6-6, the J call TRBJ2-2, with D perhaps matching TRBD2 (7 bases). V lost 7 bases and J 2 bases, leaving 14 bases between the germline ends. Germline CDR1 reads MNHNY; CDR2 reads SVGAGI (reference sequence). The CDR3 is 15 amino acids. CDR3 DNA: TGTGCCAGCACCATGGGGGGGGCAAACACCGGGGAGCTGTTTTTT. Amino acids: CASTMGGANTGELFF.

The DNA of the CDR3 is TGTGCCAGCAGCTTAATTGTTGCGGGAGGGAAGAGACGGTACGAGCAGTACTTC. Encoded protein: CASSLIVAGGKRRYEQYF. The rearrangement links TRBV13 to TRBJ2-7, with 9 bases matching TRBD2. Losses at the gene ends were 2 bases for V and 4 bases for J; bases not matched to a gene: 15. The CDR3 consists of 18 residues. The V gene's germline CDR1 is PRHDT and CDR2 FYEKMQ (reference sequence).